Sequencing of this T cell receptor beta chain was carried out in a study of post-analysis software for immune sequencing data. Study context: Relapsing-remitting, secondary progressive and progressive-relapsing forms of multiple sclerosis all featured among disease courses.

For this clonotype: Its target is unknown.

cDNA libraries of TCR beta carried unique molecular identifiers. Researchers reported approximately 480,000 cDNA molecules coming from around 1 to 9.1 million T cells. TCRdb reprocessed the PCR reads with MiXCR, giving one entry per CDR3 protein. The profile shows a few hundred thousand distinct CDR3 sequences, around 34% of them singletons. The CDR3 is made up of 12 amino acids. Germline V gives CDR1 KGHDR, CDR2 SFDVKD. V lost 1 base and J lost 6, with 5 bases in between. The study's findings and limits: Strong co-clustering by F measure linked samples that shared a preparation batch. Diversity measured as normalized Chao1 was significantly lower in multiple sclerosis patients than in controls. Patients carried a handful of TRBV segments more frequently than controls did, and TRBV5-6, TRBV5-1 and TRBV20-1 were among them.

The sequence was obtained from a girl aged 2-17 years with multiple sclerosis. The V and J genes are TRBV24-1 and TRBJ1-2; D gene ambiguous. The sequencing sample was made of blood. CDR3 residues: CATSDFIDGYTF. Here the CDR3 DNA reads TGTGCCACCAGTGATTTTATAGATGGCTACACCTTC.